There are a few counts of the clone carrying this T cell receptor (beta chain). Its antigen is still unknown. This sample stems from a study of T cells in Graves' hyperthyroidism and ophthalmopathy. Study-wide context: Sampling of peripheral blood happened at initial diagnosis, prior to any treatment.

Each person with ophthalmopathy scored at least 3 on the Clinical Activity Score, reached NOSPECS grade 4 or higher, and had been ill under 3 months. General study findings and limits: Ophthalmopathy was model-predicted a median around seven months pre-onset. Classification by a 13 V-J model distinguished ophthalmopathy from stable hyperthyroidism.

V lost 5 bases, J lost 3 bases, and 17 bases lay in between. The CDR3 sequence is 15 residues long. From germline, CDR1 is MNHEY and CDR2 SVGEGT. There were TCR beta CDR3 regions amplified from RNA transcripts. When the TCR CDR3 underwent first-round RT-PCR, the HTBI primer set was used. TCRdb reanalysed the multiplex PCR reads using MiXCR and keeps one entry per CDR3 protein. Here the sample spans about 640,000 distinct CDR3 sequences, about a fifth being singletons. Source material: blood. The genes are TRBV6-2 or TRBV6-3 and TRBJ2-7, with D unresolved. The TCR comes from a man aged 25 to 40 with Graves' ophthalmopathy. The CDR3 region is CASSPFLGSHYEQYF. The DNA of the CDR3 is TGTGCCAGCAGTCCCTTTCTCGGGTCCCACTACGAGCAGTACTTC.